The 20 T cell receptor beta chains in this list originate from one sample, sequenced in a study of PD-1 blockade in classical Hodgkin lymphoma. Time point reported: cycle 4 day 1 (C4D1), after 6 weeks of nivolumab. Each patient relapsed following autologous stem cell transplantation, and prior brentuximab vedotin exposure differed. Repertoires were generated with immunoSEQ multiplex PCR, while TCRdb's copy carries only in-frame clones and drops some. Here the sample spans tens of thousands of clones, 90% being singletons. This sample comprised peripheral blood mononuclear cells (PBMCs), obtained before the fourth cycle of nivolumab. All receptors come from a human donor with classical Hodgkin lymphoma.

This chain uses TRBV11-3 with TRBJ2-5; the D gene is possibly TRBD2 (7 bases). Germline CDR1 reads SGHNT; CDR2 reads YENEEA. This CDR3 contains 15 residues. V was shortened by 5 bases and J by 9 bases, with 22 bases between the two germline ends. CDR3 sequence reads: CASSTQGKAGSAQYF. CDR3 coding DNA: TGTGCCAGCAGCACACAGGGAAAAGCGGGAAGCGCCCAGTACTTC. Full variable domain (remainder filled in from reference TRBV11-3 and TRBJ2-5): EAGVVQSPRYKIIEKKQPVAFWCNPISGHNTLYWYLQNLGQGPELLIRYENEEAVDDSQLPKDRFSAERLKGVDSTLKIQPAELGDSAVYLCASSTQGKAGSAQYFGPGTRLLVL.

This clone has a single count. The rearrangement links TRBV2 to TRBJ2-5, with TRBD2 matching 11 bases. This CDR3 spans 15 amino acids. The junction had 6 bases not matched to a gene; V was cut back by 4 bases and J by 5 bases. Germline-derived CDR1 and CDR2 are SNHLY and FYNNEI. CDR3 loop: CASSGVTSGMETQYF. DNA of the CDR3: TGTGCCAGCAGTGGTGTGACTAGCGGGATGGAGACCCAGTACTTC.

The rearrangement joins TRBV29-1 to TRBJ1-5; D is ambiguous. The CDR3 has 13 amino acids. Germline values: CDR1 SQVTM, CDR2 ANQGSEA. Trimming stripped 6 bases from V and 3 bases from J, with 12 bases between. CDR3 protein: CSVGGPNNQPQHF. CDR3 nucleotide sequence: TGCAGCGTGGGAGGACCGAACAATCAGCCCCAGCATTTT.

This rearrangement joins TRBV28 to TRBJ2-2, with TRBD2 as a possible D gene (6 bases). The CDR3 is 17 amino acids. Germline V gene lookup returns CDR1 MDHEN and CDR2 SYDVKM. V was cut by 6 bases and J by 2 bases, with 19 bases left in between. The CDR3 loop is CASREAHGGSNTGELFF. The CDR3 DNA reads as TGTGCCAGCAGGGAAGCTCATGGGGGGTCCAACACCGGGGAGCTGTTTTTT.

This rearrangement joins TRBV19 to TRBJ1-1, with a possible D match to TRBD1 (5 bases). The CDR3 contains 15 residues. V lost 1 base, J lost 1 base, and 10 bases lay in between. Germline CDR1 reads LNHDA; CDR2 reads SQIVND (reference sequence). Here the CDR3 reads CASSIGRRGNTEAFF. CDR3 sequence (DNA): TGTGCCAGTAGTATAGGCAGGAGGGGGAACACTGAAGCTTTCTTT.

The J gene is TRBJ2-7, the V gene TRBV6-5, with 9 nucleotides matching TRBD2. The length of the CDR3 is 14 residues. Germline CDR1 MNHEY, CDR2 SVGAGI. V was pared by 5 bases and J by 7 bases, with 9 bases of the junction left unmatched. CDR3 region: CASSDPSGMSEQYF. Written as DNA, the CDR3 is TGTGCCAGCAGTGACCCTAGCGGGATGAGTGAGCAGTACTTC.

The CDR3 DNA reads TGTGCCAGCAGGACTAGCTCTGGCAATGAGCAGTTCTTC. It translates to CASRTSSGNEQFF. The gene calls are TRBV6-4 and TRBJ2-1, with 7 bases identical to TRBD2. CDR1 and CDR2 from the germline V gene are MRHNA and SNTAGT. This CDR3 is built from 13 residues. V lost 6 bases, J lost 6 bases, and 5 bases stayed unmatched.

CDR3 in amino acids: CASSQPGQDRNTQYF. CDR3 nucleotides: TGCGCCAGCAGCCAACCCGGACAGGACCGAAATACGCAGTATTTT. V usage is TRBV4-1 and J usage is TRBJ2-3; 7 bases fit TRBD1. CDR3 length equals 15 residues. The J segment lost 7 bases and the V segment lost 2 bases, leaving 9 bases of the junction unmatched. Per the germline V gene, CDR1 is MGHRA and CDR2 is YSYEKL.

This clone has a handful of counts. V gene TRBV10-2 combines with J gene TRBJ2-5; D remains ambiguous. Germline values: CDR1 WSHSY, CDR2 SAAADI. This CDR3 region has 11 residues. Trimming stripped 8 bases from V and 3 bases from J, with 7 bases between. The CDR3 protein is CASSVEETQYF. CDR3 DNA sequence: TGCGCCAGCTCAGTAGAAGAGACCCAGTACTTC.

The gene calls are TRBV9 and TRBJ2-5; 10 nucleotides match TRBD2. There are 15 residues in the CDR3. V lost 3 bases and J lost 5; bases outside the gene matches: 7. Germline V gives CDR1 SGDLS, CDR2 YYNGEE. The CDR3 loop reads CASSGALAGAETQYF. The CDR3 DNA reads TGTGCCAGCAGCGGAGCGCTAGCGGGAGCGGAGACCCAGTACTTC.

The chain joins TRBV5-1 to TRBJ2-5; D remains unclear. Trimming left V 0 bases short and J 3 bases short, with 6 bases between. The germline V gene encodes CDR1 SGHRS and CDR2 YFSETQ. This CDR3 spans 13 amino acids. CDR3 DNA sequence: TGCGCCAGCAGCTTGGCGGCAGAAGAGACCCAGTACTTC. This sequence encodes CASSLAAEETQYF.

V and J are TRBV5-1 and TRBJ1-5; D not certain. CDR3 length: 14 amino acids. V lost 4 bases and J 6 bases, leaving 14 bases between the germline ends. Germline loops: CDR1 SGHRS, CDR2 YFSETQ. The CDR3 loop reads CASSPGTEGQPQHF. The CDR3 DNA reads TGCGCCAGCAGCCCGGGAACAGAAGGTCAGCCCCAGCATTTT.

The CDR3 sequence: CASSGTGTRGWGQETQYF. DNA for the CDR3: TGTGCCAGCAGCGGAACCGGGACTAGAGGGTGGGGCCAAGAGACCCAGTACTTC. The chain carries TRBV9 and TRBJ2-5; 8 nucleotides match TRBD2. Germline V gene lookup returns CDR1 SGDLS and CDR2 YYNGEE. The CDR3 has 18 amino acids. The J segment lost 1 base and the V segment lost 3 bases, leaving 14 bases of the junction unmatched.

J is TRBJ1-4 and V is TRBV10-3, with 7 bases aligning to TRBD1. From germline, CDR1 is ENHRY and CDR2 SYGVKD. After removal of 10 bases from V and 5 bases from J, the junction contained 4 bases not matched to a gene. CDR3 size: 12 residues. The chain's CDR3 is CATGQENEKLFF. The CDR3 DNA reads TGTGCCACCGGACAGGAGAATGAAAAACTGTTTTTT.

The chain links TRBV14 to TRBJ2-3; tentatively, D is TRBD1 (6 bases). The CDR3 length is 16 residues. In germline, CDR1 is SGHDN, CDR2 FVKESK. Trimming stripped 3 bases from V and 2 bases from J, with 15 bases between. The CDR3 nucleotides read TGTGCCAGCAGCCATAACAGGGTTTTAGTCACAGATACGCAGTATTTT. Residues: CASSHNRVLVTDTQYF.

The rearrangement joins TRBV6-5 to TRBJ2-1; 10 bases align to TRBD1. V gave up 4 bases and J gave up 2 bases; unmatched junction bases: 2. The CDR3 is 15 residues long. The V gene's germline CDR1 is MNHEY and CDR2 SVGAGI. In DNA form, the CDR3 reads TGTGCCAGCAGTTGGGACAGGGGAACCTACAATGAGCAGTTCTTC. Translating it yields CASSWDRGTYNEQFF.

The V gene is TRBV21-1, the J gene TRBJ2-1; the table assigns TRBD2, which was not confirmed against the DNA. TRBV21-1 is marked as a pseudogene. This CDR3 spans 18 amino acids. CDR3 in amino acids: CASSKGQGEERGDNEQFF. The CDR3, as DNA: TGTGCCAGCAGCAAAGGGCAGGGCGAGGAGCGGGGGGACAATGAGCAGTTCTTC.

The chain uses TRBV2 and TRBJ2-6; D is unresolved. V was trimmed by 4 bases and J by 10 bases, leaving 5 bases between them. Germline loops: CDR1 SNHLY, CDR2 FYNNEI. The CDR3 extends over 11 amino acids. CDR3 in DNA: TGTGCCAGCAGTGTTGGGAACGTCCTGACTTTC. As protein: CASSVGNVLTF. Full variable domain (outside the CDR3, taken from reference TRBV2 and TRBJ2-6): EPEVTQTPSHQVTQMGQEVILRCVPISNHLYFYWYRQILGQKVEFLVSFYNNEISEKSEIFDDQFSVERPDGSNFTLKIRSTKLEDSAMYFCASSVGNVLTFGAGSRLTVL.

The gene calls are TRBV5-4 and TRBJ2-1; D is possibly TRBD2 (5 bases). Germline CDR1 reads SGHNT; CDR2 reads YYREEE (reference sequence). V was pared by 3 bases and J by 7 bases, with 20 bases between. The CDR3 is made up of 16 amino acids. CDR3 bases: TGTGCCAGCAGCTCCCGCGGGCATAACGAGTGGAATGAGCAGTTCTTC. Translation: CASSSRGHNEWNEQFF.

V usage is TRBV7-8 and J usage is TRBJ2-1; 8 bases align to TRBD2. This CDR3 is built from 16 residues. Losses at the gene ends were 1 base for V and 8 bases for J; bases not matched to a gene: 10. Germline V gene data show CDR1 as SGHVS and CDR2 as FQNEAQ. The CDR3 loop is CASSLGGLGLVDEQFF. The CDR3 DNA reads as TGTGCCAGCAGCTTAGGGGGGTTGGGACTAGTCGATGAGCAGTTCTTC.